These T cell receptor beta chains were read from a single sample in a study of regulatory T cells in long-lasting Graves disease. TCRdb re-called the multiplex PCR reads with MiXCR, one entry per CDR3 protein. The sample yields around 250,000 distinct CDR3 sequences, about 18% seen once. A further study also used this sample, focusing on T cells in Graves' hyperthyroidism and ophthalmopathy.

The sample consisted of peripheral blood mononuclear cells (PBMCs), taken at new diagnosis, from a patient treated with antithyroid drugs. These receptors were taken from a woman aged 25 to 39 with Graves disease. The CDR3 runs from the conserved cysteine through the conserved F or W. D genes are given only for firm matches. Not every row has a clone size; where given, it reads once, few, many or a size class.

CDR3aa: CASSLGGTGSSYEQYF; CDR3nt: TGTGCCAGCAGTTTAGGGGGGACGGGGAGCTCCTACGAGCAGTACTTC; d_gene: .; j_gene: TRBJ2-7; abundance: many; v_gene: TRBV27
CDR3aa: CASSPPTGNLHIQYF; CDR3nt: TGTGCCAGCTCACCACCGACAGGGAATCTACACATTCAGTACTTC; d_gene: TRBD1; j_gene: TRBJ2-4; abundance: many; v_gene: TRBV18
CDR3aa: CASSRSNTGELFF; CDR3nt: TGTGCCAGTAGCAGGTCAAACACCGGGGAGCTGTTTTTT; d_gene: .; j_gene: TRBJ2-2; abundance: few; v_gene: TRBV19
CDR3aa: CATSRVQGRETQYF; CDR3nt: TGTGCCACCAGCAGAGTTCAAGGACGGGAGACCCAGTACTTC; d_gene: .; j_gene: TRBJ2-5; abundance: .; v_gene: TRBV15
CDR3aa: CSATTGPSQYF; CDR3nt: TGCAGCGCCACTACAGGCCCATCGCAGTATTTT; d_gene: .; j_gene: TRBJ2-3; abundance: many; v_gene: TRBV29-1
CDR3aa: CASSLELVNEKLFF; CDR3nt: TGCGCCAGCAGCTTGGAACTCGTTAATGAAAAACTGTTTTTT; d_gene: .; j_gene: TRBJ1-4; abundance: many; v_gene: TRBV5-1
CDR3aa: CASSMDSAGELFF; CDR3nt: TGCGCCAGCAGCATGGACTCGGCCGGGGAGCTGTTTTTT; d_gene: .; j_gene: TRBJ2-2; abundance: many; v_gene: TRBV5-1
CDR3aa: CASSSSGKPTGELFF; CDR3nt: TGTGCCAGCAGCTCCTCGGGGAAGCCCACCGGGGAGCTGTTTTTT; d_gene: .; j_gene: TRBJ2-2; abundance: many; v_gene: TRBV3-1
CDR3aa: CSALHPDRGLPGNTIYF; CDR3nt: TGCAGTGCCCTCCACCCGGACAGGGGGCTCCCTGGAAACACCATATATTTT; d_gene: TRBD1; j_gene: TRBJ1-3; abundance: many; v_gene: TRBV20-1
CDR3aa: CSVDDDREGGGYTF; CDR3nt: TGCAGCGTTGACGACGACAGGGAAGGTGGAGGCTACACCTTC; d_gene: TRBD1; j_gene: TRBJ1-2; abundance: many; v_gene: TRBV29-1
CDR3aa: CASTRFSGNTIYF; CDR3nt: TGTGCCAGCACACGGTTCTCTGGAAACACCATATATTTT; d_gene: .; j_gene: TRBJ1-3; abundance: many; v_gene: TRBV6-1
CDR3aa: CASSLAGRGVEGYTF; CDR3nt: TGTGCCAGCAGCTTAGCGGGGCGGGGGGTCGAGGGCTACACCTTC; d_gene: .; j_gene: TRBJ1-2; abundance: once; v_gene: TRBV7-6
CDR3aa: CASSSLGQGGEEQYF; CDR3nt: TGTGCCAGTAGTTCCCTCGGACAGGGTGGAGAAGAGCAGTACTTC; d_gene: TRBD1; j_gene: TRBJ2-7; abundance: many; v_gene: TRBV19
CDR3aa: CASSPLMLTGSNQPQHF; CDR3nt: TGCGCCAGCAGCCCTCTTATGCTGACAGGGAGCAATCAGCCCCAGCATTTT; d_gene: TRBD1; j_gene: TRBJ1-5; abundance: few; v_gene: TRBV4-1
CDR3aa: CASSKQGYEQYF; CDR3nt: TGTGCCAGCAGCAAACAGGGCTACGAGCAGTACTTC; d_gene: .; j_gene: TRBJ2-7; abundance: many; v_gene: TRBV7-9
CDR3aa: CSARGPGRDNEQFF; CDR3nt: TGCAGTGCTAGAGGGCCTGGCAGAGACAATGAGCAGTTCTTC; d_gene: .; j_gene: TRBJ2-1; abundance: many; v_gene: TRBV20-1
CDR3aa: CATSGGAQETQYF; CDR3nt: TGTGCCACCAGTGGGGGCGCGCAAGAGACCCAGTACTTC; d_gene: .; j_gene: TRBJ2-5; abundance: many; v_gene: TRBV24-1